Shown below are 18 T cell receptor beta chains from a single sample sequenced in a study of blood T cell repertoires in COVID-19 (TCRdb year 2020). Library construction relied on the immunoSEQ multiplex PCR assay. This immuneACCESS table, as held by TCRdb, lists in-frame sequences with V and J called but not all clones. Of the missing ones, under half trace to an unresolved V gene in checked studies; the others have no known cause. For this sample the table gives about 220,000 clones, of which 82% were detected only once. In total, the top ten clones hold 3.6% of the sample. Sequencing was performed on peripheral blood. Receptors were obtained from a woman aged 80 or over with acute or convalescent COVID-19.

V is TRBV5-1 and J is TRBJ1-2; 7 nucleotides agree with TRBD1. CDR1 and CDR2 from the germline V gene are SGHRS and YFSETQ. The CDR3 contains 14 residues. V dropped 0 bases and J dropped 9; count of bases not matched to a gene: 8. CDR3 DNA sequence: TGCGCCAGCAGCTTGGACCAGACAGGGAGAAGCTACACCTTC. Protein: CASSLDQTGRSYTF.

The rearrangement uses TRBV5-1 and TRBJ1-4, with 7 bases lining up with TRBD1. Trimming cost V 5 bases and J 4 bases; bases outside gene matches: 8. This CDR3 spans 15 amino acids. In germline, CDR1 is SGHRS, CDR2 YFSETQ. This CDR3 is CASSPAGQNNEKLFF. CDR3 DNA: TGCGCCAGCAGTCCGGCGGGACAGAATAATGAAAAACTGTTTTTT.

The chain uses TRBV5-1 and TRBJ2-3; D gene ambiguous. V was clipped by 5 bases and J by 4 bases, with 14 bases between them. Germline V gene lookup returns CDR1 SGHRS and CDR2 YFSETQ. The CDR3 has 14 amino acids. Written as DNA, the CDR3 is TGCGCCAGCAGTCCCGTCACTCGTGCAGATACGCAGTATTTT. It yields the protein CASSPVTRADTQYF.

The V and J genes are TRBV12-3 or TRBV12-4 and TRBJ1-1; TRBD1 might be the D (6 bases). The CDR3 totals 12 residues. V was pared by 4 bases and J by 6 bases, with 9 bases between. CDR3 in DNA: TGTGCCAGCAGTTCCAGGGGATCTGAAGCTTTCTTT. Amino acids: CASSSRGSEAFF.

The chain joins TRBV7-2 to TRBJ1-1; TRBD1 aligns across 9 bases. The ends lost 1 base at V and 6 bases at J; junction bases unmatched: 6. CDR3 length: 15 residues. Germline-derived CDR1 and CDR2 are SGHTA and FQGNSA. Here the CDR3 DNA reads TGTGCCAGCAGCTTAGTGGGACAGGGTTATTCTGAAGCTTTCTTT. It codes for CASSLVGQGYSEAFF.

The chain couples TRBV5-1 to TRBJ1-3, with a weak D call TRBD1 (5 bases). CDR3 length: 14 residues. Germline CDR1 reads SGHRS; CDR2 reads YFSETQ. Trimming took 2 bases from V and 9 from J, leaving 15 bases between them. The CDR3 DNA is TGCGCCAGCAGCTTAGGGGTCTTATCGGGCACCATATATTTT. Protein: CASSLGVLSGTIYF.

CDR3 region: CASRSRGTLTEAFF. CDR3 coding DNA: TGTGCCAGCAGATCCAGGGGGACTCTAACTGAAGCTTTCTTT. This sequence joins TRBV7-2 and TRBJ1-1, with TRBD1 matching 7 bases. Losses at the gene ends were 6 bases for V and 5 bases for J; bases not matched to a gene: 9. This CDR3 has 14 residues. CDR1 and CDR2 (germline): SGHTA, FQGNSA.

The V and J genes are TRBV5-4 and TRBJ1-3; weak D call: TRBD1 (5 bases). Germline CDR1 reads SGHNT; CDR2 reads YYREEE (reference sequence). V shed 4 bases and J shed 0 bases, with 14 bases lying between them. CDR3 size: 16 residues. CDR3 nucleotides: TGTGCCAGCAGCCTCGCAGGGTCAGCCTCTGGAAACACCATATATTTT. This sequence encodes CASSLAGSASGNTIYF.

J is TRBJ1-2 and V is TRBV30, with 7 positions matching TRBD1. The trim removed 4 bases at V and 7 bases at J, leaving 12 bases unmatched. CDR1 is GTSNPN, CDR2 SVGIG, per germline (reference sequence). The CDR3 extends over 14 amino acids. CDR3 loop: CAWTTRQGALGYTF. The CDR3 bases are TGTGCCTGGACCACAAGACAGGGCGCCCTTGGCTACACCTTC.

The CDR3 loop reads CASSLGTSGGHTDTQYF. DNA of the CDR3: TGTGCCAGCAGTTTAGGGACTAGCGGGGGACACACAGATACGCAGTATTTT. The J gene is TRBJ2-3, the V gene TRBV27, with 14 bases matching TRBD2. The CDR3 contains 17 residues. V lost 2 bases and J lost 2; bases outside the gene matches: 3. The germline V gene has CDR1 MNHEY and CDR2 SMNVEV (reference sequence).

This clone was counted only a few times. The chain joins TRBV4-3 to TRBJ2-7, with unresolved D. The CDR3 spans 13 residues. Trimming cost V 4 bases and J 3 bases, with 10 bases left between them. Germline CDR1 reads LGHNA; CDR2 reads YSLEER. DNA for the CDR3: TGCGCCAGCAGCCGGAGACTGAACTACGAGCAGTACTTC. Protein: CASSRRLNYEQYF.

This chain connects TRBV24-1 to TRBJ1-5, with 11 bases that match TRBD1. CDR1 KGHDR and CDR2 SFDVKD come from the germline V gene. The CDR3 spans 17 residues. V shed 4 bases, J shed 3 bases, and the junction held 7 bases outside the gene matches. CDR3 loop: CATSDPGTGGFNQPQHF. The CDR3 DNA is TGTGCCACCAGTGACCCCGGGACAGGGGGATTCAATCAGCCCCAGCATTTT.

The rearrangement uses TRBV7-3 and TRBJ2-2; 7 positions match TRBD2. The CDR3 contains 16 residues. The germline gives CDR1 SGHTA, CDR2 FQGTGA. The trim removed 5 bases at V and 1 base at J, leaving 7 bases unmatched. CDR3 region: CASSRSSGLNTGELFF. The CDR3 coding sequence is TGTGCCAGCAGCCGGTCTAGCGGATTGAACACCGGGGAGCTGTTTTTT. The full variable domain, with the rest looked up from reference TRBV7-3 and TRBJ2-2, is GAGVSQTPSNKVTEKGKYVELRCDPISGHTALYWYRQSLGQGPEFLIYFQGTGAADDSGLPNDRFFAVRPEGSVSTLKIQRTERGDSAVYLCASSRSSGLNTGELFFGEGSRLTVL.

The genes are TRBV24-1 and TRBJ2-1; tentative D call: TRBD1 (5 bases). With 9 bases removed from V and 2 bases from J, the gap between germline ends came to 13 bases. CDR3 size: 14 residues. Looked up from germline, CDR1 is KGHDR and CDR2 is SFDVKD. The CDR3 DNA reads as TGTGCCACCTCGCAGGGCGGTCCCTACAATGAGCAGTTCTTC. The encoded protein is CATSQGGPYNEQFF.

The chain carries TRBV25-1 and TRBJ2-7; D is possibly TRBD2 (5 bases). Trimming took 5 bases from V and 2 from J, leaving 19 bases between them. Looked up from germline, CDR1 is MGHDK and CDR2 is SYGVNS. This CDR3 has 16 amino acids. This CDR3 is CASSPSLGAGAYEQYF. In DNA form, the CDR3 reads TGTGCCAGCAGTCCGAGCTTGGGAGCCGGGGCCTACGAGCAGTACTTC.

The chain combines TRBV7-3 with TRBJ1-1, with 9 nucleotides matching TRBD1. The V gene end was trimmed by 2 bases and the J gene end by 6 bases; junction bases not matched to a gene: 4. Germline V gives CDR1 SGHTA, CDR2 FQGTGA. CDR3 length: 14 amino acids. CDR3 bases: TGTGCCAGCAGCTTATGGGACAGGGACTCTGAAGCTTTCTTT. It codes for CASSLWDRDSEAFF.

The rearrangement uses TRBV24-1 and TRBJ1-5, with D possibly TRBD1 on 6 matching bases. Germline V gene sequence: CDR1 KGHDR, CDR2 SFDVKD. This CDR3 region has 13 residues. V shed 6 bases and J shed 3 bases, with 8 bases lying between them. DNA of the CDR3: TGTGCCACCAGTACAGGGTCCAATCAGCCCCAGCATTTT. As protein: CATSTGSNQPQHF.

The rearrangement joins TRBV28 to TRBJ2-1; 9 positions match TRBD2. The CDR3 length is 16 residues. Germline V gene data show CDR1 as MDHEN and CDR2 as SYDVKM. V lost 6 bases, J lost 0 bases, and 6 bases stayed unmatched. CDR3 nucleotide sequence: TGTGCCAGCAGCTTTAGCGGGGGCCGCTCCTACAATGAGCAGTTCTTC. It is translated as CASSFSGGRSYNEQFF.